This TCR beta chain was sequenced for a study of PD-1 blockade in mismatch repair-deficient tumors. The length of the CDR3 is 11 residues. Germline CDR1 reads LGHNT; CDR2 reads FRNRAP. V was clipped by 9 bases and J by 6 bases, with 8 bases between them. Clones were read by immunoSEQ multiplex PCR, and TCRdb kept only the in-frame ones, dropping some. This sample carries some 100,000 clones, about 79% of them seen once, and the ten largest clones take about 6.3%. The TCR was taken from an adult with mismatch repair-deficient cancer. J is TRBJ2-2 and V is TRBV12-5; the D gene is possibly TRBD1 (6 bases). Sequenced here: peripheral blood, sampled approximately 35 weeks after starting pembrolizumab. The CDR3: CASEGAGELFF. For the CDR3, the DNA is TGTGCTAGCGAGGGGGCCGGGGAGCTGTTTTTT.